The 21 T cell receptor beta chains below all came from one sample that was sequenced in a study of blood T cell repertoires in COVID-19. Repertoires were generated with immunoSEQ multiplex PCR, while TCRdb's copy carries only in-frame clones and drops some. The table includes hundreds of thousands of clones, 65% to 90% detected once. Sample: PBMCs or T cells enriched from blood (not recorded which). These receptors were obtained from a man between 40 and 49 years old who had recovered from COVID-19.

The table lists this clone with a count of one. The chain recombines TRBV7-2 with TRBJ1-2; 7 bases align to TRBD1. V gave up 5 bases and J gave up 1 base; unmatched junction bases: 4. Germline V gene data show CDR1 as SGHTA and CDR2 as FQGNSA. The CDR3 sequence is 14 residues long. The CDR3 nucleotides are TGTGCCAGCAGCCCAGGGGGTGATAACTATGGCTACACCTTC. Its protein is CASSPGGDNYGYTF.

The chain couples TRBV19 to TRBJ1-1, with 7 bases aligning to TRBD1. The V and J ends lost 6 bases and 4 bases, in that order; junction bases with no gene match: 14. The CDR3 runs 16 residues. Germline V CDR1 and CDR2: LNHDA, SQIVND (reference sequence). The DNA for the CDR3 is TGTGCCAGTAGGGCAGGGGGATTCCGGGGAGGCACTGAAGCTTTCTTT. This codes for CASRAGGFRGGTEAFF.

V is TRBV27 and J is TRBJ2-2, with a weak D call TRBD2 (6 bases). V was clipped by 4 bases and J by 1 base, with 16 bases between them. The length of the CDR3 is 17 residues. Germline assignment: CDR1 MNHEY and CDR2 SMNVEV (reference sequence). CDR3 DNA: TGTGCCAGCAGTTGGGGTGGTGGGGGGAGGAACACCGGGGAGCTGTTTTTT. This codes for CASSWGGGGRNTGELFF.

Here the CDR3 DNA reads TGTGCCAGCAGCTCCGCTGCGGGGGTTAGCACAGATACGCAGTATTTT. It is translated as CASSSAAGVSTDTQYF. V gene TRBV7-9 combines with J gene TRBJ2-3; 7 positions match TRBD2. Looked up from germline, CDR1 is SEHNR and CDR2 is FQNEAQ (reference sequence). The V and J ends lost 4 bases and 0 bases, in that order; junction bases with no gene match: 7. The CDR3 has 16 amino acids.

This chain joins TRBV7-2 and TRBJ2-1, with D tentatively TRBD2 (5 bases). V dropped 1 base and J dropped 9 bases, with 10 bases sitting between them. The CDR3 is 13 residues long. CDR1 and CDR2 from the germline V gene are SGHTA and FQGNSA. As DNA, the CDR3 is TGTGCCAGCAGCTTAGATCCGGGGAGTGAGCAGTTCTTC. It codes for CASSLDPGSEQFF. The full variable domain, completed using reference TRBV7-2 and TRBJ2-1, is GAGVSQSPSNKVTEKGKDVELRCDPISGHTALYWYRQSLGQGLEFLIYFQGNSAPDKSGLPSDRFSAERTGGSVSTLTIQRTQQEDSAVYLCASSLDPGSEQFFGPGTRLTVL.

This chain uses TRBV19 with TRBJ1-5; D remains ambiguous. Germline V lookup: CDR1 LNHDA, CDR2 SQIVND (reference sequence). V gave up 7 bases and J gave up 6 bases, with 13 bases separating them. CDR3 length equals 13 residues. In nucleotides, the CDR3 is TGTGCCAGTACCGCCGCGGGCGGTCAGCCCCAGCATTTT. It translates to CASTAAGGQPQHF.

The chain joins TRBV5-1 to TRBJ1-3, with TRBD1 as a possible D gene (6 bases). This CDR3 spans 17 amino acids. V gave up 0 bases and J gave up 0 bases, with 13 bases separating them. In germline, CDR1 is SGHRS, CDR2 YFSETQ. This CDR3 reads CASSLVGGQSSGNTIYF. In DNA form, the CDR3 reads TGCGCCAGCAGCTTGGTTGGGGGCCAAAGCTCTGGAAACACCATATATTTT.

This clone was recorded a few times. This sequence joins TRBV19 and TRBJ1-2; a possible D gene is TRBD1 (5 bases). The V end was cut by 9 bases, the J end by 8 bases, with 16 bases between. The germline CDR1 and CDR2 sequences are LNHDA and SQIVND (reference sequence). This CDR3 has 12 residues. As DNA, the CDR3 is TGTGCCAGCAACAAGGGGAATCGGGGCTACACCTTC. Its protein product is CASNKGNRGYTF.

The CDR3 bases are TGTGCCAGCAGGACTCGTGCAGGGGATAACTCCTACGAGCAGTACTTC. Residues: CASRTRAGDNSYEQYF. The V call is TRBV27, the J call TRBJ2-7, with a tentative D call TRBD1 (6 bases). The CDR3 totals 16 residues. The germline CDR1 and CDR2 sequences are MNHEY and SMNVEV (reference sequence). Trimming removed 6 bases at V and 0 bases at J, with 18 bases between.

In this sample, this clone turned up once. The CDR3 sequence is CASSQVLPSGGVNQPQHF. The CDR3 bases are TGTGCCAGCAGCCAAGTCCTTCCTTCAGGGGGAGTCAATCAGCCCCAGCATTTT. The chain has TRBV3-1 (or the pseudogene TRBV3-2) and TRBJ1-5; 7 nucleotides match TRBD1. Germline loops: CDR1 LGHDT, CDR2 YNNKEL (reference sequence). This CDR3 contains 18 residues. V lost 1 base and J lost 3; bases outside the gene matches: 12.

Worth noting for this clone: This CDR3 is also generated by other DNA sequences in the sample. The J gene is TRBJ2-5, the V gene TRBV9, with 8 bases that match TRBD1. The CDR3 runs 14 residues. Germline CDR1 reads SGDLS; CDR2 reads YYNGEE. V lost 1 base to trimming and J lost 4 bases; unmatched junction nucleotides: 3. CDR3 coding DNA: TGTGCCAGCAGCGTACAGGGGGCTAGAGAGACCCAGTACTTC. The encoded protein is CASSVQGARETQYF.

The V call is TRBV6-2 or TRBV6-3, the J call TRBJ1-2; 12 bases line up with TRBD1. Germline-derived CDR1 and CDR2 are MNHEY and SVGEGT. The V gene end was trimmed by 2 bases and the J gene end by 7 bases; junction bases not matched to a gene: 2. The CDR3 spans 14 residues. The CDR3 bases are TGTGCCAGCAGTTACGGGACAGGGGGCTTTGGCTACACCTTC. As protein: CASSYGTGGFGYTF.

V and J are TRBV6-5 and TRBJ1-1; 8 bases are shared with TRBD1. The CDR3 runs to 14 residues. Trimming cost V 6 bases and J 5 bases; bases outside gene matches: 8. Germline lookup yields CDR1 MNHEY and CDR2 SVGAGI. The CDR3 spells CASRVSWTGTEAFF. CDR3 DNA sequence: TGTGCCAGCAGAGTGAGTTGGACAGGGACTGAAGCTTTCTTT.

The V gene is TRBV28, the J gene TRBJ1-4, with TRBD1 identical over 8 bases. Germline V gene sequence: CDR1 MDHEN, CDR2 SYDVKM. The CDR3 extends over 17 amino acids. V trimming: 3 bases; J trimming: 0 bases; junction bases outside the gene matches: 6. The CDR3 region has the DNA TGTGCCAGCAGTTTGTGGGACAGGCGAACAACTAATGAAAAACTGTTTTTT. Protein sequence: CASSLWDRRTTNEKLFF.

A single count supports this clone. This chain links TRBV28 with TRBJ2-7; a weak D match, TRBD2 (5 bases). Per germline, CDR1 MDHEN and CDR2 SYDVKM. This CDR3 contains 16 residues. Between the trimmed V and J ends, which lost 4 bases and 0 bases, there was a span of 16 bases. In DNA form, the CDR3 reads TGTGCCAGCAGTTCATTAGCGAGGCCGAGCTCCTACGAGCAGTACTTC. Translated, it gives CASSSLARPSSYEQYF.

The CDR3, as DNA: TGTGCCAGCAGCCAGCGACAGGGGGCTGCCACTGAAGCTTTCTTT. This translates into CASSQRQGAATEAFF. This rearrangement joins TRBV4-2 to TRBJ1-1, with 10 positions matching TRBD1. Germline V gives CDR1 LGHNA, CDR2 YNFKEQ. The CDR3 contains 15 residues. Trimming at V came to 3 bases and at J to 4 bases, leaving 5 bases not matched to a gene.

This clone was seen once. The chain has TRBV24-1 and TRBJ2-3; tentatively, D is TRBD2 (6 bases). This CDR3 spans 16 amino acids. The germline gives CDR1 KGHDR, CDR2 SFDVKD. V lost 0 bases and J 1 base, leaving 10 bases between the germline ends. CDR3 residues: CATSDLWDSRTDTQYF. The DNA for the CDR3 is TGTGCCACCAGTGATTTGTGGGACTCACGCACAGATACGCAGTATTTT.

CDR3 region: CASSDRGRPYEQYF. As DNA, the CDR3 is TGTGCCAGCAGTGACAGGGGGCGCCCCTACGAGCAGTACTTC. The chain recombines TRBV28 with TRBJ2-7; 10 nucleotides line up with TRBD1. CDR1 is MDHEN, CDR2 SYDVKM, per germline. The CDR3 has 14 amino acids. With 5 bases clipped from V and 2 bases from J, the junction kept 3 bases outside the gene matches. The variable domain in full, completed from reference TRBV28 and TRBJ2-7, reads DVKVTQSSRYLVKRTGEKVFLECVQDMDHENMFWYRQDPGLGLRLIYFSYDVKMKEKGDIPEGYSVSREKKERFSLILESASTNQTSMYLCASSDRGRPYEQYFGPGTRLTVT.

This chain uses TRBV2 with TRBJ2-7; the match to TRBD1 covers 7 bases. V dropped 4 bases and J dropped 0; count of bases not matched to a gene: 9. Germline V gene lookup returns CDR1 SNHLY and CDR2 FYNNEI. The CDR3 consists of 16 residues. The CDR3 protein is CASSVLRRGSSYEQYF. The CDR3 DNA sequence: TGTGCCAGCAGTGTTCTCCGCAGGGGGAGCTCCTACGAGCAGTACTTC. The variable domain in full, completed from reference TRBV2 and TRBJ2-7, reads EPEVTQTPSHQVTQMGQEVILRCVPISNHLYFYWYRQILGQKVEFLVSFYNNEISEKSEIFDDQFSVERPDGSNFTLKIRSTKLEDSAMYFCASSVLRRGSSYEQYFGPGTRLTVT.

This CDR3 reads CASSVRQGDSYEQYF. The CDR3 bases are TGTGCCAGTAGTGTCCGACAGGGGGACTCCTACGAGCAGTACTTC. This rearrangement joins TRBV19 to TRBJ2-7; 9 bases line up with TRBD1. Trimming removed 5 bases from V and 0 bases from J; junction bases left unmatched: 5. The germline V gene encodes CDR1 LNHDA and CDR2 SQIVND (reference sequence). The CDR3 runs to 15 residues.

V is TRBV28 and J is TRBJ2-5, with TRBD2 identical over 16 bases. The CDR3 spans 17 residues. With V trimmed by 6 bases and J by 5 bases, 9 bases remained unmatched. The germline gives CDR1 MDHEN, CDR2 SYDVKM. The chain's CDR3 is CASRSPGLAGGLETQYF. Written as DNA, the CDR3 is TGTGCCAGCAGGTCACCGGGACTAGCGGGGGGGTTGGAGACCCAGTACTTC.